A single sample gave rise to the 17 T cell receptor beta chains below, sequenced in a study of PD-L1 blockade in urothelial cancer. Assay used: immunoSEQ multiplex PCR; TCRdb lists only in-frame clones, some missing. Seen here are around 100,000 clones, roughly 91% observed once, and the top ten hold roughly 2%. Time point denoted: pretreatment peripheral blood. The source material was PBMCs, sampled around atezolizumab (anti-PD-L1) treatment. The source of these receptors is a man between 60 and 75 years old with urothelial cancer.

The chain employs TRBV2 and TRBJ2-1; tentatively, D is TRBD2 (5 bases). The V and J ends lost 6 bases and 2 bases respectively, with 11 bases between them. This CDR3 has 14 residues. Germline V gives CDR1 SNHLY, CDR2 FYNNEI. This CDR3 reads CASSQRTAYNEQFF. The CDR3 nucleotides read TGTGCCAGCAGCCAGCGGACCGCCTACAATGAGCAGTTCTTC.

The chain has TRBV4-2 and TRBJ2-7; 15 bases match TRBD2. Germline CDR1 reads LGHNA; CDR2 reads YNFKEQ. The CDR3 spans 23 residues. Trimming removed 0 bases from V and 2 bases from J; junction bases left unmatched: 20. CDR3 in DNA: TGTGCCAGCAGCCAAGAAGAACAGGGGAGGGCAGGACTAGCGGGAGGGATCCCCTACGAGCAGTACTTC. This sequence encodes CASSQEEQGRAGLAGGIPYEQYF.

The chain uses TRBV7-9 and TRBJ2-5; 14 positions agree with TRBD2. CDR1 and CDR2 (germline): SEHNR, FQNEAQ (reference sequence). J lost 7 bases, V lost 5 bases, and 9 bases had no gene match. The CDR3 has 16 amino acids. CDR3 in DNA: TGTGCCAGCAGCGCCTGGACTAGCGGGGGGTCAGTGACCCAGTACTTC. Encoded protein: CASSAWTSGGSVTQYF. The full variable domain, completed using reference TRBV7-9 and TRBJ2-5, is DTGVSQNPRHKITKRGQNVTFRCDPISEHNRLYWYRQTLGQGPEFLTYFQNEAQLEKSRLLSDRFSAERPKGSFSTLEIQRTEQGDSAMYLCASSAWTSGGSVTQYFGPGTRLLVL.

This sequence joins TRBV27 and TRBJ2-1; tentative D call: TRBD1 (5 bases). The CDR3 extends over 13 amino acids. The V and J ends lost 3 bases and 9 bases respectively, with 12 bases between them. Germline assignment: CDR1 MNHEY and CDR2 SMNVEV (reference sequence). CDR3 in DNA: TGTGCCAGCAGTTTCAAGGACATCAGTGAGCAGTTCTTC. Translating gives CASSFKDISEQFF.

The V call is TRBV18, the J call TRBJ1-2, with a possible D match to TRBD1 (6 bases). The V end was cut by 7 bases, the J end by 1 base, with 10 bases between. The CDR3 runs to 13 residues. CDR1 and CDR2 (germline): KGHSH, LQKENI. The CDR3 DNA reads TGTGCCAGCTACCGGGACATTAACTATGGCTACACCTTC. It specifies CASYRDINYGYTF. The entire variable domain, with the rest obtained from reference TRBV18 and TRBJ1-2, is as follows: NAGVMQNPRHLVRRRGQEARLRCSPMKGHSHVYWYRQLPEEGLKFMVYLQKENIIDESGMPKERFSAEFPKEGPSILRIQQVVRGDSAAYFCASYRDINYGYTFGSGTRLTVV.

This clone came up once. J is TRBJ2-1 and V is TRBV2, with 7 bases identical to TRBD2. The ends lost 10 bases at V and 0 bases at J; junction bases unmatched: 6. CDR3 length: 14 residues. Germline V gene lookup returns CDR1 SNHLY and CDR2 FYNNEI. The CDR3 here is CAILLAGSYNEQFF. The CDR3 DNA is TGTGCCATTCTCTTAGCGGGCTCCTACAATGAGCAGTTCTTC.

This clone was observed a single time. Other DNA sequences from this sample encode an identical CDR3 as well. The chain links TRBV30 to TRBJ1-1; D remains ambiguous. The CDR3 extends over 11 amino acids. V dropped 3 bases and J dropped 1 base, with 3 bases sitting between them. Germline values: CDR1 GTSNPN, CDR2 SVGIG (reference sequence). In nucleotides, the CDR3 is TGTGCCTGGAGCAGGAACACTGAAGCTTTCTTT. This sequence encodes CAWSRNTEAFF.

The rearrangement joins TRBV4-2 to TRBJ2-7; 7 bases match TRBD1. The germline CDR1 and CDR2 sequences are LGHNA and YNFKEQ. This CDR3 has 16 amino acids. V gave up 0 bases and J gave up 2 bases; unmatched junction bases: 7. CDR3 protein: CASSQDGRGSAYEQYF. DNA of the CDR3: TGTGCCAGCAGCCAAGATGGCAGGGGGTCCGCCTACGAGCAGTACTTC.

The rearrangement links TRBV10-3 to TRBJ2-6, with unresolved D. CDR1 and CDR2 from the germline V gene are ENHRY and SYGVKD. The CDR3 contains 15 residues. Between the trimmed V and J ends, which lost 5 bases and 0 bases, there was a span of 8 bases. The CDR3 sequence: CAISLASSGANVLTF. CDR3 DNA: TGTGCCATCAGTTTAGCTAGCTCTGGGGCCAACGTCCTGACTTTC.

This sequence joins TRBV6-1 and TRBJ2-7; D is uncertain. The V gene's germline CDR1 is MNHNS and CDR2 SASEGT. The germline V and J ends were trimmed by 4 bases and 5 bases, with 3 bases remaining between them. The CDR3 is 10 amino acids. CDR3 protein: CASSGHEQYF. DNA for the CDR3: TGTGCCAGCAGTGGGCACGAGCAGTACTTC.

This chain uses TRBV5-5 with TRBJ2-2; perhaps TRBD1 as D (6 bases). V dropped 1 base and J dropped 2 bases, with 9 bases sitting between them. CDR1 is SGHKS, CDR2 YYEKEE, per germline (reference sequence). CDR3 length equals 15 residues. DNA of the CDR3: TGTGCCAGCAGCTTGAACAGGGATAACACCGGGGAGCTGTTTTTT. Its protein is CASSLNRDNTGELFF.

The CDR3 sequence: CASTPVGWSYNEQFF. CDR3 DNA: TGTGCCAGCACCCCAGTCGGGTGGTCCTACAATGAGCAGTTCTTC. V usage is TRBV28 and J usage is TRBJ2-1; no firm D call. Germline V gives CDR1 MDHEN, CDR2 SYDVKM. The CDR3 contains 15 residues. The V and J ends lost 7 bases and 1 base respectively, with 14 bases between them.

The CDR3 loop is CASTSALAGEETQYF. CDR3 DNA sequence: TGTGCCAGCACCTCGGCACTAGCGGGGGAAGAGACCCAGTACTTC. The chain combines TRBV27 with TRBJ2-5; 11 bases are a match to TRBD2. The CDR3 length is 15 residues. The V gene's germline CDR1 is MNHEY and CDR2 SMNVEV (reference sequence). The trim removed 7 bases at V and 3 bases at J, leaving 7 bases unmatched.

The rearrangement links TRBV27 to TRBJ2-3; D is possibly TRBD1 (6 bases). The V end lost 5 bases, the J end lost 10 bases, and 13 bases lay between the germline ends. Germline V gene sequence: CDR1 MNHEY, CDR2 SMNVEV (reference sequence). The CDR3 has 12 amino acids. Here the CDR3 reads CASSVGGRAQYF. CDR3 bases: TGTGCCAGCAGTGTAGGGGGACGGGCGCAGTATTTT.

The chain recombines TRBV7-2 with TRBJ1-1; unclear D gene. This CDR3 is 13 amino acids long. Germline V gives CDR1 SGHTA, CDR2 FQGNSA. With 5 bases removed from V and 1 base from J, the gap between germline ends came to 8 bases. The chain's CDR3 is CASSLHRNTEAFF. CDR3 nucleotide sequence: TGTGCCAGCAGCCTACACAGGAACACTGAAGCTTTCTTT.

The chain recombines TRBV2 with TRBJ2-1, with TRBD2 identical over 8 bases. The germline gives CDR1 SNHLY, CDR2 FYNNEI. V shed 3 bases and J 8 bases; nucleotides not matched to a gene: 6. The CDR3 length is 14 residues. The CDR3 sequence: CASSEVAGNYEQFF. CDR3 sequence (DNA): TGTGCCAGCAGTGAGGTAGCGGGAAACTATGAGCAGTTCTTC.

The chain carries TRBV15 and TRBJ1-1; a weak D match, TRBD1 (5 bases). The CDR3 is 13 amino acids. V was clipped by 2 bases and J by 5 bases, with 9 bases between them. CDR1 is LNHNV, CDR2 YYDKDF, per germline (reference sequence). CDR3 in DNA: TGTGCCACCAGCAGAAGGGGTACGACTGAAGCTTTCTTT. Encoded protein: CATSRRGTTEAFF.